This entry concerns a single TCR beta chain. This record belongs to a study of blood T cell repertoires in COVID-19. Study as a whole: Specimens from acute and convalescent COVID-19 originated in the United States, Italy and Spain. Sample material is recorded as cDNA or gDNA derived from T cells, B-cell-depleted T cells, or PBMCs.

Germline V gene lookup returns CDR1 MRHNA and CDR2 SNTAGT. The CDR3 sequence is 14 residues long. The V and J ends lost 6 bases and 0 bases respectively, with 11 bases between them. Per the authors' pipeline: Nucleated cell counts were estimated from reference gene primer amplification. Some clones are missing from TCRdb's copy, which holds only in-frame ones; the method was immunoSEQ multiplex PCR. V and J calls and clone size are given by that table; D and trimming were obtained from the DNA. In the table there are more than 150,000 clones, approximately 82% of which are singletons. The sample consisted of peripheral blood. The TCR comes from a man in his sixties or seventies who had recovered from COVID-19. This chain joins TRBV6-4 and TRBJ1-1; D remains ambiguous. CDR3 DNA: TGTGCCAGCAGGAGCACAGACATGAACACTGAAGCTTTCTTT. This gives the protein CASRSTDMNTEAFF.